This TCR beta chain was profiled in a study of T cells in tuberculosis. Produced via immunoSEQ multiplex PCR; TCRdb's table is partial and in-frame only. Found here are about 32,000 clones, approximately 94% of them singletons; the top ten hold about 7.6%. The CDR3 is made up of 14 amino acids. CDR1 is MNHNY, CDR2 SVGAGI, per germline (reference sequence). V dropped 1 base and J dropped 5 bases, with 10 bases sitting between them. This receptor was obtained from a donor aged 5 to 30 with latent tuberculosis or without tuberculosis infection. V is TRBV6-6 and J is TRBJ2-3; perhaps TRBD2 as D (5 bases). Sequenced: PBMCs. The CDR3 region has the DNA TGTGCCAGCAGTTACTTGGAGGCGAAAGATACGCAGTATTTT. Encoded protein: CASSYLEAKDTQYF.